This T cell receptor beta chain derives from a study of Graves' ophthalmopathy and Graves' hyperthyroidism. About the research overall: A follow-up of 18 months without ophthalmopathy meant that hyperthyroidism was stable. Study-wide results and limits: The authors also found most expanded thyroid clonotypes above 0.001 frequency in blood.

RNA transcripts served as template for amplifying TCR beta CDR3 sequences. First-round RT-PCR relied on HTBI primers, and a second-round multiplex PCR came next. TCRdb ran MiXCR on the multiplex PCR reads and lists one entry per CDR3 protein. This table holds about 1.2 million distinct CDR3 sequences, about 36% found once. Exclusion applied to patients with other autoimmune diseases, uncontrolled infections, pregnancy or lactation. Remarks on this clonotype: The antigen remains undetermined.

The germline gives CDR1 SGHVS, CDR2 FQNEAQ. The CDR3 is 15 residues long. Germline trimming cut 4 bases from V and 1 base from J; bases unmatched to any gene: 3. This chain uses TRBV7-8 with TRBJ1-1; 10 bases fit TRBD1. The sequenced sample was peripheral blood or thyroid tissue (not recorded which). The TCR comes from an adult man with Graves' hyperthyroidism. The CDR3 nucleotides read TGTGCCAGCAGCTCCGGACAGGGGGAGAACACTGAAGCTTTCTTT. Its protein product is CASSSGQGENTEAFF.